Listed below are T cell receptor beta chains from one sample, sequenced in a study of OX40 agonist ivuxolimab in advanced cancers. TCRdb keeps only in-frame clones here, not all; method: immunoSEQ multiplex PCR. The sample shows roughly 93,000 clones, 92% of them seen only once. The source was CD4+ or CD8+ T cells sorted from blood, collected in a trial of the OX40 agonist ivuxolimab. The receptors come from an adult with an advanced solid tumor such as melanoma, head and neck, liver or kidney cancer. Each CDR3 is given with its conserved first and last residue. A D gene is named only where the DNA matches it firmly. The listing skips clone size in some rows; elsewhere it reads once, few, many or a size class.

clone_size: .
j_call: TRBJ2-3
d_call: TRBD2
v_call: TRBV5-1
cdr3_aa: CASSSLAGVGTDTQYF
cdr3_nt: TGCGCCAGCAGCAGCTTAGCGGGAGTGGGCACAGATACGCAGTATTTT

clone_size: once
j_call: TRBJ1-3
d_call: .
v_call: TRBV30
cdr3_aa: CAWSVARGNTIYF
cdr3_nt: TGTGCCTGGAGTGTAGCGAGAGGAAACACCATATATTTT

clone_size: .
j_call: TRBJ2-1
d_call: .
v_call: TRBV9
cdr3_aa: CASSLEGHRNEQFF
cdr3_nt: TGTGCCAGCAGCCTAGAGGGTCACCGCAATGAGCAGTTCTTC

clone_size: .
j_call: TRBJ2-1
d_call: TRBD1
v_call: TRBV29-1
cdr3_aa: CSAGTDHREQFF
cdr3_nt: TGCAGCGCCGGGACAGACCACCGGGAGCAGTTCTTC

clone_size: .
j_call: TRBJ2-7
d_call: .
v_call: TRBV30
cdr3_aa: CAWSPQTVSYEQYF
cdr3_nt: TGTGCCTGGAGTCCGCAGACAGTTTCCTACGAGCAGTACTTC

clone_size: .
j_call: TRBJ2-1
d_call: .
v_call: TRBV5-1
cdr3_aa: CASRTLTAGIYNEQFF
cdr3_nt: TGCGCCAGCAGGACCCTTACAGCGGGTATCTACAATGAGCAGTTCTTC

clone_size: .
j_call: TRBJ2-7
d_call: .
v_call: TRBV11-2
cdr3_aa: CASSRGIRVYTSYEQYF
cdr3_nt: TGTGCCAGCAGCCGAGGGATCAGGGTCTACACCTCCTACGAGCAGTACTTC

clone_size: .
j_call: TRBJ2-7
d_call: TRBD2
v_call: TRBV7-2
cdr3_aa: CASSSGLAGRSEQYF
cdr3_nt: TGTGCCAGCAGCTCTGGACTAGCGGGGCGTTCGGAGCAGTACTTC

clone_size: .
j_call: TRBJ2-7
d_call: .
v_call: TRBV6-1
cdr3_aa: CASSGWDRSYEQYF
cdr3_nt: TGTGCCAGCAGTGGGTGGGACCGCTCCTACGAGCAGTACTTC

clone_size: .
j_call: TRBJ1-4
d_call: .
v_call: TRBV29-1
cdr3_aa: CSVEVHLNEKLFF
cdr3_nt: TGCAGCGTTGAAGTCCACCTTAATGAAAAACTGTTTTTT

clone_size: .
j_call: TRBJ2-3
d_call: .
v_call: TRBV6-1
cdr3_aa: CASSERPFDTQYF
cdr3_nt: TGTGCCAGCAGTGAAAGACCGTTTGATACGCAGTATTTT

clone_size: .
j_call: TRBJ1-2
d_call: TRBD1
v_call: TRBV9
cdr3_aa: CASSVTGANYGYTF
cdr3_nt: TGTGCCAGCAGCGTCACAGGGGCTAACTATGGCTACACCTTC

clone_size: .
j_call: TRBJ2-5
d_call: .
v_call: TRBV9
cdr3_aa: CASSVGIGGTQYF
cdr3_nt: TGTGCCAGCAGCGTAGGTATAGGGGGGACCCAGTACTTC

clone_size: .
j_call: TRBJ2-5
d_call: .
v_call: TRBV10-3
cdr3_aa: CAISPQTVQETQYF
cdr3_nt: TGTGCCATCAGTCCCCAGACAGTCCAAGAGACCCAGTACTTC

clone_size: .
j_call: TRBJ2-5
d_call: .
v_call: TRBV9
cdr3_aa: CASSVRPVQETQYF
cdr3_nt: TGTGCCAGCAGCGTACGTCCAGTACAAGAGACCCAGTACTTC

clone_size: .
j_call: TRBJ1-4
d_call: .
v_call: TRBV6-6
cdr3_aa: CASSTGPATNEKLFF
cdr3_nt: TGTGCCAGCAGTACGGGACCCGCAACTAATGAAAAACTGTTTTTT

clone_size: .
j_call: TRBJ2-7
d_call: .
v_call: TRBV10-3
cdr3_aa: CAIAWQGQENEQYF
cdr3_nt: TGTGCCATCGCCTGGCAGGGGCAGGAAAACGAGCAGTACTTC

clone_size: .
j_call: TRBJ1-2
d_call: .
v_call: TRBV18
cdr3_aa: CASSPEDHYGYTF
cdr3_nt: TGTGCCAGCTCACCCGAGGATCACTATGGCTACACCTTC

clone_size: .
j_call: TRBJ2-1
d_call: .
v_call: TRBV7-9
cdr3_aa: CASSLSVGVLWSEQFF
cdr3_nt: TGTGCCAGCAGCTTATCTGTGGGAGTACTTTGGAGTGAGCAGTTCTTC

clone_size: .
j_call: TRBJ2-1
d_call: .
v_call: TRBV5-6
cdr3_aa: CASSFAGNEQFF
cdr3_nt: TGTGCCAGCAGCTTCGCCGGGAATGAGCAGTTCTTC

clone_size: .
j_call: TRBJ2-7
d_call: TRBD1
v_call: TRBV10-1
cdr3_aa: CASSAGQGFPYEQYF
cdr3_nt: TGCGCCAGCAGTGCGGGACAGGGGTTTCCCTACGAGCAGTACTTC

clone_size: .
j_call: TRBJ2-5
d_call: .
v_call: TRBV7-8
cdr3_aa: CASSLNTLQETQYF
cdr3_nt: TGTGCCAGCAGCTTAAACACACTACAAGAGACCCAGTACTTC

clone_size: .
j_call: TRBJ2-7
d_call: .
v_call: TRBV29-1
cdr3_aa: CSVGAGLAYEQYF
cdr3_nt: TGCAGCGTTGGGGCGGGACTGGCCTACGAGCAGTACTTC

clone_size: .
j_call: TRBJ2-2
d_call: .
v_call: TRBV7-6
cdr3_aa: CASSLQGNLGELFF
cdr3_nt: TGTGCCAGCAGCTTACAGGGCAACCTCGGGGAGCTGTTTTTT

clone_size: .
j_call: TRBJ2-7
d_call: .
v_call: TRBV6-5
cdr3_aa: CASSTERGYGQYF
cdr3_nt: TGTGCCAGCAGTACCGAGCGAGGGTATGGGCAGTACTTC

clone_size: .
j_call: TRBJ1-2
d_call: .
v_call: TRBV6-5
cdr3_aa: CASSETGHYGYTF
cdr3_nt: TGTGCCAGCAGTGAAACGGGGCACTATGGCTACACCTTC

clone_size: .
j_call: TRBJ1-2
d_call: .
v_call: TRBV27
cdr3_aa: CASRPARVIYGYTF
cdr3_nt: TGTGCCAGCAGGCCGGCCAGGGTAATCTATGGCTACACCTTC

clone_size: .
j_call: TRBJ1-4
d_call: TRBD1
v_call: TRBV19
cdr3_aa: CASSITGGSEKLFF
cdr3_nt: TGTGCCAGTAGTATTACAGGGGGCAGTGAAAAACTGTTTTTT

clone_size: .
j_call: TRBJ2-1
d_call: TRBD2
v_call: TRBV27
cdr3_aa: CASSPRGLAGFEQFF
cdr3_nt: TGTGCCAGCAGTCCCAGGGGACTAGCGGGATTCGAGCAGTTCTTC

clone_size: .
j_call: TRBJ2-7
d_call: TRBD2
v_call: TRBV30
cdr3_aa: CAWSFSGGHAYEQYF
cdr3_nt: TGTGCCTGGAGTTTTAGCGGGGGTCACGCCTACGAGCAGTACTTC

clone_size: once
j_call: TRBJ1-5
d_call: TRBD1
v_call: TRBV6-1
cdr3_aa: CASSVAGTAYNQPQHF
cdr3_nt: TGTGCCAGCAGTGTCGCAGGGACAGCTTATAATCAGCCCCAGCATTTT

clone_size: .
j_call: TRBJ2-7
d_call: .
v_call: TRBV19
cdr3_aa: CASSIRHETYEQYF
cdr3_nt: TGTGCCAGTAGTATAAGACACGAGACCTACGAGCAGTACTTC

clone_size: .
j_call: TRBJ1-6
d_call: .
v_call: TRBV9
cdr3_aa: CASSVGPGGPLHF
cdr3_nt: TGTGCCAGCAGCGTAGGGCCGGGGGGTCCCCTCCACTTT

clone_size: .
j_call: TRBJ1-2
d_call: .
v_call: TRBV30
cdr3_aa: CAWTPEPGALNGYTF
cdr3_nt: TGTGCCTGGACACCAGAGCCAGGGGCTCTGAATGGCTACACCTTC

clone_size: .
j_call: TRBJ2-7
d_call: .
v_call: TRBV7-9
cdr3_aa: CASSSVGDHEQYF
cdr3_nt: TGTGCCAGCAGCTCCGTTGGGGACCACGAGCAGTACTTC